Listed below are T cell receptor beta chains from one sample, sequenced in a study of OX40 agonist ivuxolimab in advanced cancers. Here immunoSEQ multiplex PCR was the method, and the copy in TCRdb shows in-frame clones only, minus some. The table shows some 58,000 clones, with over 80% occurring only once. Sequences were derived from CD4+ or CD8+ T cells sorted from blood, sampled in a trial of the OX40 agonist ivuxolimab. The receptors were gathered from an adult with an advanced solid tumor such as melanoma, head and neck, liver or kidney cancer. CDR3s include the opening cysteine and the closing phenylalanine or tryptophan. The D gene is left open where the match is weak. Rows may omit the clone size; those that give it use once, few, many or a size class.

j_call,clone_size,v_call,d_call,cdr3_aa,cdr3_nt
TRBJ2-1,-,TRBV7-8,-,CASSLALAAYNEQFF,TGTGCCAGCAGCTTAGCTCTGGCTGCTTACAATGAGCAGTTCTTC
TRBJ2-3,few,TRBV27,-,CASSSPLSDTQYF,TGTGCCAGCAGTTCCCCTTTGTCGGATACGCAGTATTTT
TRBJ1-5,few,TRBV2,-,CASSLGNQGVGSQHF,TGTGCCAGCAGCCTTGGAAACCAGGGCGTAGGGTCCCAGCATTTT
TRBJ2-7,-,TRBV27,-,CASSLSIGPYEQYF,TGTGCCAGCAGTTTATCGATAGGGCCTTACGAGCAGTACTTC
TRBJ1-2,-,TRBV5-6,-,CASSPGTGRWSF,TGTGCCAGCAGCCCAGGTACAGGTCGTTGGTCCTTC
TRBJ1-5,-,TRBV2,-,CASRKTADSNQPQHF,TGTGCCAGCAGGAAGACAGCTGATAGCAATCAGCCCCAGCATTTT
TRBJ1-1,-,TRBV4-2,-,CASSYKLGGLFQVHVGEAFF,TGTGCCAGCAGCTACAAGTTGGGGGGGCTTTTTCAGGTACACGTCGGGGAAGCTTTCTTT
TRBJ1-3,-,TRBV7-2,-,CASAYLPYSGNTIYF,TGTGCCAGCGCCTACTTACCCTACTCTGGAAACACCATATATTTT
TRBJ1-5,-,TRBV28,TRBD1,CASSVNRGNQPQHF,TGTGCCAGCAGTGTAAACAGGGGGAATCAGCCCCAGCATTTT
TRBJ1-4,-,TRBV2,-,CASSVGQSNEKLFF,TGTGCCAGCAGTGTTGGACAGAGCAATGAAAAACTGTTTTTT
TRBJ2-2,-,TRBV28,TRBD2,CASSHPPGGSWIGELFF,TGTGCCAGCAGCCACCCCCCCGGGGGGAGTTGGATCGGGGAGCTGTTTTTT
TRBJ1-6,-,TRBV6-4,TRBD1,CASSVDRDNSPLHF,TGTGCCAGCAGCGTGGACAGGGATAATTCACCCCTCCACTTT
TRBJ2-5,-,TRBV6-6,-,CASSSGYQETQYF,TGTGCCAGCAGTTCTGGGTACCAAGAGACCCAGTACTTC
TRBJ2-2,once,TRBV6-1,-,CASSGTSLAGELFF,TGTGCCAGCAGTGGCACTAGTCTTGCCGGGGAGCTGTTTTTT
TRBJ1-3,-,TRBV7-2,-,CASSLVGVGNTIYF,TGTGCCAGCAGCTTAGTGGGGGTTGGAAACACCATATATTTT